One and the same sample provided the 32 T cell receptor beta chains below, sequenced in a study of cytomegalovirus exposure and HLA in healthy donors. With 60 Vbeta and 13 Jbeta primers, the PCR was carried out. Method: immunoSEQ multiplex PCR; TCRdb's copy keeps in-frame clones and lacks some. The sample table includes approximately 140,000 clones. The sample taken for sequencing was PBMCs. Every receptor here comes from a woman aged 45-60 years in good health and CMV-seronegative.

Here the CDR3 reads CASSQTGTSGGQETQYF. In DNA, the CDR3 is TGTGCCAGCAGTCAGACCGGGACTAGCGGGGGCCAAGAGACCCAGTACTTC. The V call is TRBV2, the J call TRBJ2-5; TRBD2 matches at 14 bases. From germline, CDR1 is SNHLY and CDR2 FYNNEI. This CDR3 contains 17 residues. Germline trimming cut 5 bases from V and 1 base from J; bases unmatched to any gene: 6. The variable domain in full, with the rest retrieved from reference TRBV2 and TRBJ2-5, is EPEVTQTPSHQVTQMGQEVILRCVPISNHLYFYWYRQILGQKVEFLVSFYNNEISEKSEIFDDQFSVERPDGSNFTLKIRSTKLEDSAMYFCASSQTGTSGGQETQYFGPGTRLLVL.

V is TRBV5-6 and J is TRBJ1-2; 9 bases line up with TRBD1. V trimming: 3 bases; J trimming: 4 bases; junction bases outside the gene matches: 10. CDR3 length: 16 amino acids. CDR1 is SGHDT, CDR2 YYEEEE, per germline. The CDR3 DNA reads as TGTGCCAGCAGCTGGGGGACAGGGTTTAACCTCTATGGCTACACCTTC. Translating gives CASSWGTGFNLYGYTF.

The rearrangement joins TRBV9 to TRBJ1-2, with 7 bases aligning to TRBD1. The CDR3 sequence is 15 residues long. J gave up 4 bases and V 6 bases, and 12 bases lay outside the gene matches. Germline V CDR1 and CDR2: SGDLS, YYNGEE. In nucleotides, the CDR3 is TGTGCCAGCACCTCTGCCGGACAGGCTTTCTATGGCTACACCTTC. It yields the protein CASTSAGQAFYGYTF.

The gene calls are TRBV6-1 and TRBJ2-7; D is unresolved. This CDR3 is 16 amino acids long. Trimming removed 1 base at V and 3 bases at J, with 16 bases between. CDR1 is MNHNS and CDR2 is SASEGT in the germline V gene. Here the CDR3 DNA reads TGTGCCAGCAGTGAAGGAAGGAGTCCGGTTGACTACGAGCAGTACTTC. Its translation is CASSEGRSPVDYEQYF.

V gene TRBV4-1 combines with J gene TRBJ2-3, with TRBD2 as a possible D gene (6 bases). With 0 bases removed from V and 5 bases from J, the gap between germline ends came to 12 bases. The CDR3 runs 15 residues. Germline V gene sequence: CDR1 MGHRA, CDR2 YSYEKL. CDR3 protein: CASSQDRIGGDTQYF. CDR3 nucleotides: TGCGCCAGCAGCCAAGATCGGATCGGGGGAGATACGCAGTATTTT.

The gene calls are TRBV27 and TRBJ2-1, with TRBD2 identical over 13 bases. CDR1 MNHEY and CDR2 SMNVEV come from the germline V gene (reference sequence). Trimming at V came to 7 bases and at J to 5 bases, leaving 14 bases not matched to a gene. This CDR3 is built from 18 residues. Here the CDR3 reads CASTRGLAGVGVNNEQFF. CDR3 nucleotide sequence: TGTGCCAGCACCCGTGGACTAGCGGGAGTTGGGGTAAACAATGAGCAGTTCTTC.

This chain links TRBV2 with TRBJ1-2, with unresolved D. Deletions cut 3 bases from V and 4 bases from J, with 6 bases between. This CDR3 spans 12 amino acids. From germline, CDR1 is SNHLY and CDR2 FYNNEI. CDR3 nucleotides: TGTGCCAGCAGTGAGGCGGCCTATGGCTACACCTTC. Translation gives CASSEAAYGYTF.

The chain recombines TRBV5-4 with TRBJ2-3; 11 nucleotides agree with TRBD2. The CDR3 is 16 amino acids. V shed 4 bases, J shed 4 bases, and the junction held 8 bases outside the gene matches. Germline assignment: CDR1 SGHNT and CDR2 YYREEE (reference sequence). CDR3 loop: CASSDLSGGGADTQYF. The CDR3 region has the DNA TGTGCCAGCAGCGACCTTAGCGGGGGGGGAGCAGATACGCAGTATTTT.

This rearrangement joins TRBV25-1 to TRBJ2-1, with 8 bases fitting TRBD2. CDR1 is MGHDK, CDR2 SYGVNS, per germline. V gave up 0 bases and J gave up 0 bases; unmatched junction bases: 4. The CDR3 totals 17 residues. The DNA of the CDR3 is TGTGCCAGCAGTGAATATCGTAGCGGGACCTCCTACAATGAGCAGTTCTTC. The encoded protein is CASSEYRSGTSYNEQFF.

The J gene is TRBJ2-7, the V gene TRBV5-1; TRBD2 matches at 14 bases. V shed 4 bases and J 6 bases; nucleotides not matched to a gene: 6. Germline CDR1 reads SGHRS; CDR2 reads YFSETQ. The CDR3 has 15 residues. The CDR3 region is CASSPLGTSGGEQYF. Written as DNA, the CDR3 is TGCGCCAGCAGCCCCCTAGGGACTAGCGGGGGCGAGCAGTACTTC.

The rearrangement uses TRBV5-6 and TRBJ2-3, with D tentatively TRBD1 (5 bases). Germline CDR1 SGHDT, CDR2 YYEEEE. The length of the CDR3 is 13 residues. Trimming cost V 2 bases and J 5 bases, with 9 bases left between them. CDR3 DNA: TGTGCCAGCAGCTTTGGGCAGGGAGATACGCAGTATTTT. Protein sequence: CASSFGQGDTQYF.

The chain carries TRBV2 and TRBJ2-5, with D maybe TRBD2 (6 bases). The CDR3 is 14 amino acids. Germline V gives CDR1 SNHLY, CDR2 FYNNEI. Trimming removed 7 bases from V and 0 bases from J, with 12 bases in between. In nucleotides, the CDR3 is TGTGCCAGCATACTCGGGGGATACCAAGAGACCCAGTACTTC. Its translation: CASILGGYQETQYF.

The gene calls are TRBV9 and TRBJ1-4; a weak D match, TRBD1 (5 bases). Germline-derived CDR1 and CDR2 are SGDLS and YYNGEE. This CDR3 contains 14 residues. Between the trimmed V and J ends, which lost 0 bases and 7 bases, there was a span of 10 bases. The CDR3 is CASSVGQGGEKLFF. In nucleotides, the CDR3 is TGTGCCAGCAGCGTAGGGCAGGGAGGTGAAAAACTGTTTTTT.

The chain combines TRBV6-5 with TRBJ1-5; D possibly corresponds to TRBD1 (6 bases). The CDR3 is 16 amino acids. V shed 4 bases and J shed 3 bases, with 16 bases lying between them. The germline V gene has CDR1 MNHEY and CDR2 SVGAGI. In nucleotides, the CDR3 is TGTGCCAGCAGTTCGCAAGGGGGTCCGTCCAATCAGCCCCAGCATTTT. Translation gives CASSSQGGPSNQPQHF.

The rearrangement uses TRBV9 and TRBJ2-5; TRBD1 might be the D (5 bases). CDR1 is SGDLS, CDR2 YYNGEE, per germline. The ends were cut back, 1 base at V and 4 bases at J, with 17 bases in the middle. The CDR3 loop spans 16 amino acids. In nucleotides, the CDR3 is TGTGCCAGCAGCGTATCCTTAGGGGCCAAAGGAGAGACCCAGTACTTC. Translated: CASSVSLGAKGETQYF.

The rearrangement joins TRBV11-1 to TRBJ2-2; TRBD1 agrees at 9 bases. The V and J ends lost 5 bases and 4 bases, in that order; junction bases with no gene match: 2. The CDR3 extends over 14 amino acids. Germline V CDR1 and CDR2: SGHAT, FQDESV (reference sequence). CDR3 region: CASSRDRATGELFF. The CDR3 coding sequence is TGTGCCAGCAGCCGGGACAGGGCCACCGGGGAGCTGTTTTTT. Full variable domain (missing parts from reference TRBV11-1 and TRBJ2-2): EAEVAQSPRYKITEKSQAVAFWCDPISGHATLYWYRQILGQGPELLVQFQDESVVDDSQLPKDRFSAERLKGVDSTLKIQPAELGDSAMYLCASSRDRATGELFFGEGSRLTVL.

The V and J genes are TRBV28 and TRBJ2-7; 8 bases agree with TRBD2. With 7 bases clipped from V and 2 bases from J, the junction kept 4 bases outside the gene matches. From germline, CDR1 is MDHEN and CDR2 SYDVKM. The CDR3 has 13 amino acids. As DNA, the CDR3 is TGTGCCAGCAAGACTAGCGTAACCTACGAGCAGTACTTC. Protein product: CASKTSVTYEQYF.

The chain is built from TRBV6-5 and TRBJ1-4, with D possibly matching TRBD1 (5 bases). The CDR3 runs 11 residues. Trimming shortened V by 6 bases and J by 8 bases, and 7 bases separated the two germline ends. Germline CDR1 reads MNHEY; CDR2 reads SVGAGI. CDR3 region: CASRGREKLFF. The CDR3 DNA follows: TGTGCCAGCAGGGGGCGGGAAAAACTGTTTTTT.

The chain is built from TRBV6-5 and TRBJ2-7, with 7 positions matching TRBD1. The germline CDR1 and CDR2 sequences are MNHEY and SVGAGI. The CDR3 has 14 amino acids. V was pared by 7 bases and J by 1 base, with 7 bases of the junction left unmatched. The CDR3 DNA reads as TGTGCCAGCACCAGGGGGTCTCCTTCCTACGAGCAGTACTTC. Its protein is CASTRGSPSYEQYF.

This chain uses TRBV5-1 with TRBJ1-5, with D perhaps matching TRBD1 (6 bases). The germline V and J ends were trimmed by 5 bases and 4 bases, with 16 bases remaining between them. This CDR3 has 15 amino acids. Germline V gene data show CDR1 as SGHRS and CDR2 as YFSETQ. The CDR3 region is CASSPGQSSNQPQHF. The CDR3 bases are TGCGCCAGCAGTCCCGGACAGTCTTCTAATCAGCCCCAGCATTTT. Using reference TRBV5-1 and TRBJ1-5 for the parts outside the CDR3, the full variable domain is KAGVTQTPRYLIKTRGQQVTLSCSPISGHRSVSWYQQTPGQGLQFLFEYFSETQRNKGNFPGRFSGRQFSNSRSEMNVSTLELGDSALYLCASSPGQSSNQPQHFGDGTRLSIL.

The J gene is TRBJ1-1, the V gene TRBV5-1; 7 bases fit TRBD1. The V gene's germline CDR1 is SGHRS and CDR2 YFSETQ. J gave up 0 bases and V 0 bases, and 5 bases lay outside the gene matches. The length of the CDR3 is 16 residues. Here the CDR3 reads CASSLGDSLMNTEAFF. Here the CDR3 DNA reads TGCGCCAGCAGCTTGGGGGACAGCCTTATGAACACTGAAGCTTTCTTT.

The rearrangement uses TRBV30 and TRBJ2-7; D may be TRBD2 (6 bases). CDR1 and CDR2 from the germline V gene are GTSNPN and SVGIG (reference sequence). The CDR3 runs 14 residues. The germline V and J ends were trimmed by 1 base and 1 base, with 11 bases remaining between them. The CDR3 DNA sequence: TGTGCCTGGAGTGGGGGGGTCGGATCCTACGAGCAGTACTTC. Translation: CAWSGGVGSYEQYF.

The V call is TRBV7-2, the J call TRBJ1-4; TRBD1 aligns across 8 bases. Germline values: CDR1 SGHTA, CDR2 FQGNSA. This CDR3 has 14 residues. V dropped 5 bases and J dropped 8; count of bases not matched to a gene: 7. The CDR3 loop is CASSQGARNEKLFF. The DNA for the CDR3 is TGTGCCAGCAGCCAGGGGGCGCGAAACGAAAAACTGTTTTTT.

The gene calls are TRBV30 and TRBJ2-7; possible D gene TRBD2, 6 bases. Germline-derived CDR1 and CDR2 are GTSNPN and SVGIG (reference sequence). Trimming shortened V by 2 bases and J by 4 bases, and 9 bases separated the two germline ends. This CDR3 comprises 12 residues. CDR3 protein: CAWSLGGYEQYF. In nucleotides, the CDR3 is TGTGCCTGGAGTTTGGGGGGTTACGAGCAGTACTTC.

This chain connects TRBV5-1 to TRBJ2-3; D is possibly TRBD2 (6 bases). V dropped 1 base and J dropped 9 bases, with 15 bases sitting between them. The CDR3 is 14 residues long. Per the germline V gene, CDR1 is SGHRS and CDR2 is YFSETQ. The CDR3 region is CASSLTAVGGTQYF. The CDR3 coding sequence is TGCGCCAGCAGCTTGACAGCTGTTGGGGGGACGCAGTATTTT.

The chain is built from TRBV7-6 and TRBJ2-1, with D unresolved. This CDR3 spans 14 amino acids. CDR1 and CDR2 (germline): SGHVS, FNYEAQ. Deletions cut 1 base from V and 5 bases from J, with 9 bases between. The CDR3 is CASSLEGTNNEQFF. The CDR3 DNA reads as TGTGCCAGCAGCTTAGAAGGTACTAACAATGAGCAGTTCTTC.

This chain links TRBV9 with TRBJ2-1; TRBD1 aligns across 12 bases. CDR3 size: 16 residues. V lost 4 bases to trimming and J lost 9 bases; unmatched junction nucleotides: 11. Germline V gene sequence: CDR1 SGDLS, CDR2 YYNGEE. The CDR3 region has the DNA TGTGCCAGCAGCCCGAGGGGGGACAGGGGGCTTAGTGAGCAGTTCTTC. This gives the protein CASSPRGDRGLSEQFF.

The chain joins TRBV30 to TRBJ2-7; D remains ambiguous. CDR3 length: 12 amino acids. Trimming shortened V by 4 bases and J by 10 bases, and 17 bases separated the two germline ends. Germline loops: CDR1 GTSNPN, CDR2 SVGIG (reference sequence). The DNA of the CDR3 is TGTGCCTGGAACACTCTATCAGGATATCAGTACTTC. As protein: CAWNTLSGYQYF.

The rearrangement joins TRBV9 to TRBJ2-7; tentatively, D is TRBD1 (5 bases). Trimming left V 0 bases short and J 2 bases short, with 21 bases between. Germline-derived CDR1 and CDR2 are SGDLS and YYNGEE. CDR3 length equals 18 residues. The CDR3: CASSVVQGKVASTYEQYF. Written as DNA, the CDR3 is TGTGCCAGCAGCGTAGTCCAGGGAAAGGTAGCCTCCACCTACGAGCAGTACTTC.

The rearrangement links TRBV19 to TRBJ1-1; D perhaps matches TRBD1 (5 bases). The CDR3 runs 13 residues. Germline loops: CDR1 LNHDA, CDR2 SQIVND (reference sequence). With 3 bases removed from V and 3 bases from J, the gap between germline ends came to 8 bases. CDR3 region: CASSMTVDTEAFF. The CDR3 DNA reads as TGTGCCAGTAGTATGACAGTTGACACTGAAGCTTTCTTT.

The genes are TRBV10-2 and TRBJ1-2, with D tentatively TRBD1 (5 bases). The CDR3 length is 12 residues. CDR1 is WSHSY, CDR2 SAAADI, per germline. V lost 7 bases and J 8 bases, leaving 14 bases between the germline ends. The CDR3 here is CASTRGGTGYTF. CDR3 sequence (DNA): TGCGCCAGCACCCGGGGAGGGACCGGCTACACCTTC.

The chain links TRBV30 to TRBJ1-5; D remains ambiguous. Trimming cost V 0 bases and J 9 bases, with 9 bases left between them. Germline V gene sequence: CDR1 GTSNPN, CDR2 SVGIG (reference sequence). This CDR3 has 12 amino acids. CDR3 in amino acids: CAWSVAVGPQHF. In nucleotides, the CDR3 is TGTGCCTGGAGTGTAGCGGTGGGGCCCCAGCATTTT. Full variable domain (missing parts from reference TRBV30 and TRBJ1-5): SQTIHQWPATLVQPVGSPLSLECTVEGTSNPNLYWYRQAAGRGLQLLFYSVGIGQISSEVPQNLSASRPQDRQFILSSKKLLLSDSGFYLCAWSVAVGPQHFGDGTRLSIL.